Below, 9 T cell receptor beta chains from the same sample are listed, as sequenced in a study of PD-1 blockade in classical Hodgkin lymphoma. Brentuximab vedotin exposure varied among the patients, all of whom had relapsed after autologous stem cell transplantation. Clones were sequenced by immunoSEQ multiplex PCR, and TCRdb holds only the in-frame ones, with some missing. The sample carries 25,000 to 30,000 clones, nearly 80% recorded once. Sequenced here: peripheral blood mononuclear cells (PBMCs), sampled before the second cycle of nivolumab. The receptors come from a human donor with classical Hodgkin lymphoma.

This clone has a handful of counts. Here the CDR3 reads CASGFNREDTEAFF. The DNA for the CDR3 is TGTGCTAGTGGTTTCAACAGGGAGGACACTGAAGCTTTCTTT. The V and J genes are TRBV12-5 and TRBJ1-1, with a weak D call TRBD1 (6 bases). The CDR3 runs to 14 residues. Germline values: CDR1 LGHNT, CDR2 FRNRAP. V shed 3 bases and J shed 3 bases, with 11 bases lying between them.

The chain links TRBV6-6 to TRBJ1-3; D is unclear. The V end was cut by 0 bases, the J end by 8 bases, with 14 bases between. Germline CDR1 reads MNHNY; CDR2 reads SVGAGI (reference sequence). The CDR3 covers 15 residues. The CDR3 here is CASSYSDRLPHTIYF. The DNA for the CDR3 is TGTGCCAGCAGTTACTCTGACCGGCTCCCGCACACCATATATTTT.

V is TRBV4-3 and J is TRBJ2-4; 7 positions match TRBD1. V lost 0 bases and J lost 7; bases outside the gene matches: 15. The CDR3 is 18 residues long. Looked up from germline, CDR1 is LGHNA and CDR2 is YSLEER. CDR3 residues: CASSQEASGLGGGNIQYF. CDR3 coding DNA: TGCGCCAGCAGCCAAGAAGCCAGTGGTCTAGGGGGCGGTAACATTCAGTACTTC.

This CDR3 is CASSLGVMSYEQYF. Written as DNA, the CDR3 is TGTGCCAGCAGTTTGGGGGTCATGTCGTACGAGCAGTACTTC. The chain combines TRBV6-5 with TRBJ2-7; D assignment may be TRBD1 or TRBD2 (5 bases each). CDR1 and CDR2 (germline): MNHEY, SVGAGI. The CDR3 is 14 amino acids. With 4 bases removed from V and 4 bases from J, the gap between germline ends came to 14 bases.

The chain recombines TRBV7-2 with TRBJ1-2; the match to TRBD1 covers 8 bases. The germline V gene has CDR1 SGHTA and CDR2 FQGNSA. This CDR3 region has 14 residues. Trimming at V came to 3 bases and at J to 6 bases, leaving 6 bases not matched to a gene. The CDR3 nucleotides are TGTGCCAGCAGCTTCCTGGACAGGGTTGATGGCTACACCTTC. Translation gives CASSFLDRVDGYTF.

CDR3 amino acids: CASSVGTSGVTDTQYF. As DNA, the CDR3 is TGTGCCAGCAGCGTCGGGACTAGCGGGGTCACAGATACGCAGTATTTT. This sequence joins TRBV9 and TRBJ2-3; TRBD2 matches 13 bases. The junction had 2 bases not matched to a gene; V was cut back by 2 bases and J by 2 bases. CDR3 size: 16 residues. Germline loops: CDR1 SGDLS, CDR2 YYNGEE.

This chain links TRBV19 with TRBJ1-3; D is perhaps TRBD1 (6 bases). Trimming removed 0 bases from V and 5 bases from J, with 11 bases in between. Germline V CDR1 and CDR2: LNHDA, SQIVND (reference sequence). CDR3 length equals 15 residues. The CDR3 region is CASSIDGGGRNTIYF. The CDR3 coding sequence is TGTGCCAGTAGTATAGATGGCGGGGGGCGAAACACCATATATTTT.

V and J are TRBV27 and TRBJ2-7, with D unresolved. The CDR3 spans 12 residues. The germline V and J ends were trimmed by 6 bases and 0 bases, with 6 bases remaining between them. Germline V lookup: CDR1 MNHEY, CDR2 SMNVEV (reference sequence). The chain's CDR3 is CASSQNSYEQYF. The DNA for the CDR3 is TGTGCCAGCAGCCAAAACTCCTACGAGCAGTACTTC.

The CDR3 spells CASSDGGGRVDTQYF. The CDR3 nucleotides are TGTGCCAGCAGTGATGGAGGGGGCCGGGTAGATACGCAGTATTTT. V is TRBV2 and J is TRBJ2-3; possibly TRBD1 for D (7 bases). CDR1 is SNHLY and CDR2 is FYNNEI in the germline V gene. Trimming left V 3 bases short and J 5 bases short, with 15 bases between. The CDR3 is 15 residues long.